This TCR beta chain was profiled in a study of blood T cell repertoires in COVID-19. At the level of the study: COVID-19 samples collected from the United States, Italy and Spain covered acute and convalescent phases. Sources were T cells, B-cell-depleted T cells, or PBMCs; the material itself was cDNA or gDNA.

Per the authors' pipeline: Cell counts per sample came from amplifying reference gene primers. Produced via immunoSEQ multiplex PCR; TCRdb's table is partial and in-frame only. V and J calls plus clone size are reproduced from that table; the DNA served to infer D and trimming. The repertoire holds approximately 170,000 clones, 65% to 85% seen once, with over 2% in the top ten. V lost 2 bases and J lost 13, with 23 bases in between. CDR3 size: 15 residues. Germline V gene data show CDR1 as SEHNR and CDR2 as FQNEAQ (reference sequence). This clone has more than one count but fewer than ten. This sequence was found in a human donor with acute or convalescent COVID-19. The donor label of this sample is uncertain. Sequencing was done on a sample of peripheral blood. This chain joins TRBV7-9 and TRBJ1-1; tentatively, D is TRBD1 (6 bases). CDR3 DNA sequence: TGTGCCAGCAGCTTAAACGCAGGGCGGGGGCTCGAGGTTTTCTTT. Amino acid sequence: CASSLNAGRGLEVFF.